The 25 T cell receptor beta chains given below trace back to one sample, sequenced in a study of T cells after yellow fever vaccination. TCRdb re-called the 5' RACE reads with MiXCR, one entry per CDR3 protein. This table has 510,000 or so distinct CDR3 sequences, around 21% appearing once. This material consisted of PBMCs, taken 15 days after the yellow fever booster vaccination. The receptor source for this set is a man aged 30 to 39 who received the YFV17D yellow fever vaccine.

V is TRBV5-1 and J is TRBJ2-7; D gene uncertain. V lost 0 bases, J lost 2 bases, and 6 bases lay in between. This CDR3 region has 13 residues. Per germline, CDR1 SGHRS and CDR2 YFSETQ. The CDR3 spells CASSLVGTYEQYF. The CDR3 region has the DNA TGCGCCAGCAGCTTGGTGGGAACCTACGAGCAGTACTTC.

This clonotype was seen more than once but under ten times. This chain links TRBV7-2 with TRBJ2-7; 8 bases align to TRBD2. CDR1 and CDR2 from the germline V gene are SGHTA and FQGNSA. The CDR3 sequence is 14 residues long. The J segment lost 4 bases and the V segment lost 5 bases, leaving 7 bases of the junction unmatched. CDR3: CASSTGGGRYEQYF. The CDR3 DNA reads TGTGCCAGCAGCACCGGCGGGGGGCGGTACGAGCAGTACTTC.

This clonotype showed up just a few times. This chain joins TRBV15 and TRBJ2-2, with D perhaps matching TRBD1 or TRBD2 (5 bases each). This CDR3 has 17 residues. Germline V gene lookup returns CDR1 LNHNV and CDR2 YYDKDF (reference sequence). Between the trimmed V and J ends, which lost 0 bases and 7 bases, there was a span of 18 bases. CDR3 sequence (DNA): TGTGCCACCAGCAGAGATCGGGTGACAGTCGACTACGGGGAGCTGTTTTTT. This sequence encodes CATSRDRVTVDYGELFF.

The J gene is TRBJ2-5, the V gene TRBV10-3, with 11 bases that match TRBD1. Germline CDR1 and CDR2: ENHRY and SYGVKD. The CDR3 has 15 amino acids. V lost 2 bases and J lost 4; bases outside the gene matches: 3. The CDR3 nucleotides are TGTGCCATCAGTGAGCCGGGACAGGGGGGAGAGACCCAGTACTTC. It yields the protein CAISEPGQGGETQYF.

This clonotype occurred a few times. V usage is TRBV7-9 and J usage is TRBJ2-1; D uncertain. This CDR3 has 16 amino acids. The germline V gene has CDR1 SEHNR and CDR2 FQNEAQ (reference sequence). V dropped 5 bases and J dropped 5 bases, with 19 bases sitting between them. The CDR3 reads CASSVGKQIDDNEQFF. CDR3 nucleotide sequence: TGTGCCAGCAGCGTAGGAAAACAGATTGATGACAATGAGCAGTTCTTC.

This clonotype was seen a handful of times. V and J are TRBV7-9 and TRBJ2-4; either TRBD1 or TRBD2 may fit D (5 bases each). Looked up from germline, CDR1 is SEHNR and CDR2 is FQNEAQ (reference sequence). The CDR3 consists of 15 residues. Deletions cut 4 bases from V and 4 bases from J, with 14 bases between. The CDR3 DNA follows: TGTGCCAGCAGCTCCCCGGGACGGTCAAAAAACATTCAGTACTTC. Translation gives CASSSPGRSKNIQYF.

The rearrangement uses TRBV7-2 and TRBJ2-7; 12 positions match TRBD2. Trimming cost V 1 base and J 3 bases; bases outside gene matches: 7. Germline V CDR1 and CDR2: SGHTA, FQGNSA. There are 17 residues in the CDR3. The CDR3 sequence is CASSLGLAGGVGYEQYF. The DNA for the CDR3 is TGTGCCAGCAGCTTAGGGCTAGCGGGAGGGGTAGGCTACGAGCAGTACTTC. Full variable domain (missing parts from reference TRBV7-2 and TRBJ2-7): GAGVSQSPSNKVTEKGKDVELRCDPISGHTALYWYRQSLGQGLEFLIYFQGNSAPDKSGLPSDRFSAERTGGSVSTLTIQRTQQEDSAVYLCASSLGLAGGVGYEQYFGPGTRLTVT.

This chain uses TRBV20-1 with TRBJ1-1; TRBD1 matches at 9 bases. Germline CDR1 DFQATT, CDR2 SNEGSKA (reference sequence). The CDR3 is 13 amino acids. V shed 3 bases, J shed 6 bases, and the junction held 5 bases outside the gene matches. CDR3 protein: CSARDRGSSEAFF. The CDR3 DNA follows: TGCAGTGCTAGGGACAGGGGATCATCTGAAGCTTTCTTT.

This clonotype was seen many times. The chain uses TRBV5-1 and TRBJ1-5; the D gene is possibly TRBD1 (5 bases). CDR3 size: 13 residues. V lost 5 bases to trimming and J lost 3 bases, with 9 bases between them. Germline lookup yields CDR1 SGHRS and CDR2 YFSETQ. CDR3 sequence: CASRRDSNQPQHF. The CDR3 DNA sequence: TGCGCCAGCAGAAGGGACTCCAATCAGCCCCAGCATTTT.

On this clonotype: An end of the junction differs from the germline gene, which may be a read error. The chain carries TRBV20-1 and TRBJ2-5; 7 bases match TRBD1. Looked up from germline, CDR1 is DFQATT and CDR2 is SNEGSKA (reference sequence). The CDR3 has 12 residues. CDR3 loop: CSARTGQETQYF. The CDR3 coding sequence is TGCAGCGCTAGGACAGGACAAGAGACCCAGTACTTC.

V usage is TRBV5-1 and J usage is TRBJ2-1; 7 bases are shared with TRBD1. CDR3 length: 14 amino acids. After removal of 2 bases from V and 6 bases from J, the junction contained 5 bases not matched to a gene. Per germline, CDR1 SGHRS and CDR2 YFSETQ. The CDR3 sequence: CASSLGQASNEQFF. In DNA form, the CDR3 reads TGCGCCAGCAGCTTAGGACAGGCTAGCAATGAGCAGTTCTTC.

The genes are TRBV18 and TRBJ1-5, with D maybe TRBD1 (6 bases). Trimming removed 2 bases from V and 3 bases from J, with 11 bases in between. The CDR3 covers 15 residues. Germline values: CDR1 KGHSH, CDR2 LQKENI. CDR3 sequence reads: CASSPADSLNQPQHF. The CDR3 nucleotides read TGTGCCAGCTCACCAGCGGACAGCCTCAATCAGCCCCAGCATTTT.

This clonotype was seen a few times. The chain links TRBV29-1 to TRBJ2-5; D gene unclear. Germline V CDR1 and CDR2: SQVTM, ANQGSEA. The CDR3 consists of 13 residues. V was shortened by 4 bases and J by 4 bases, with 13 bases between the two germline ends. CDR3 loop: CSVGISVRETQYF. The CDR3 DNA sequence: TGCAGCGTTGGTATATCTGTCCGAGAGACCCAGTACTTC.

The J gene is TRBJ2-7, the V gene TRBV5-5; D remains ambiguous. The CDR3 contains 14 residues. Germline CDR1 is SGHKS and CDR2 is YYEKEE (reference sequence). Trimming cost V 2 bases and J 3 bases, with 12 bases left between them. This chain's CDR3 is CASSLGDTLYEQYF. CDR3 coding DNA: TGTGCCAGCAGCTTAGGAGACACTCTCTACGAGCAGTACTTC. Variable domain in full (rest from reference TRBV5-5 and TRBJ2-7): DAGVTQSPTHLIKTRGQQVTLRCSPISGHKSVSWYQQVLGQGPQFIFQYYEKEERGRGNFPDRFSARQFPNYSSELNVNALLLGDSALYLCASSLGDTLYEQYFGPGTRLTVT.

This sequence joins TRBV21-1 and TRBJ2-1. TRBV21-1 is a documented pseudogene. This CDR3 contains 12 residues. The CDR3 nucleotides are TGTGCCAGCAGCAAAGGGGCTACCGAGCAGTTCTTC. Protein sequence: CASSKGATEQFF.

The chain uses TRBV19 and TRBJ1-1; D not certain. Trimming stripped 7 bases from V and 6 bases from J, with 12 bases between. This CDR3 spans 12 amino acids. Germline V lookup: CDR1 LNHDA, CDR2 SQIVND (reference sequence). CDR3 nucleotide sequence: TGTGCCAGTACTCGACGTGTTCCTGAAGCTTTCTTT. It specifies CASTRRVPEAFF.

The rearrangement uses TRBV6-2 or TRBV6-3 and TRBJ2-1; D is ambiguous. Trimming shortened V by 6 bases and J by 2 bases, and 14 bases separated the two germline ends. Per germline, CDR1 MNHEY and CDR2 SVGEGT. This CDR3 has 15 residues. The CDR3 loop is CASSPLSDTYNEQFF. The CDR3 nucleotides are TGTGCCAGCAGCCCTCTGAGCGACACCTACAATGAGCAGTTCTTC.

V and J are TRBV3-1 and TRBJ2-3; D might be TRBD2 (6 bases). CDR3 length: 15 amino acids. Trimming stripped 0 bases from V and 6 bases from J, with 13 bases between. CDR1 and CDR2 (germline): LGHDT, YNNKEL (reference sequence). Here the CDR3 reads CASSQDGTGRDTQYF. The CDR3 DNA sequence: TGTGCCAGCAGCCAAGATGGGACTGGAAGGGATACGCAGTATTTT.

V and J are TRBV5-6 and TRBJ1-1; tentatively, D is TRBD1 (5 bases). The length of the CDR3 is 13 residues. Germline V lookup: CDR1 SGHDT, CDR2 YYEEEE. V shed 4 bases and J shed 7 bases, with 14 bases lying between them. CDR3: CASSLGGANEAFF. In DNA, the CDR3 is TGTGCCAGCAGCCTCGGGGGTGCAAATGAAGCTTTCTTT.

This clonotype was seen a few times. The V gene is TRBV18, the J gene TRBJ1-1; 8 bases align to TRBD1. CDR3 length: 17 amino acids. Germline V gene sequence: CDR1 KGHSH, CDR2 LQKENI. Unmatched junction bases numbered 12, after V lost 2 bases and J lost 4 bases. This CDR3 is CASSPGLQGVGSTEAFF. The CDR3 DNA is TGTGCCAGCTCACCAGGTTTACAGGGGGTTGGTAGCACTGAAGCTTTCTTT.

This clonotype has just a few counts. The chain carries TRBV4-2 and TRBJ2-3; D call uncertain. V was clipped by 5 bases and J by 0 bases, with 12 bases between them. The CDR3 extends over 15 amino acids. Looked up from germline, CDR1 is LGHNA and CDR2 is YNFKEQ. CDR3 protein: CASSTHRPSTDTQYF. The CDR3 nucleotides are TGTGCCAGCAGCACGCACCGACCAAGCACAGATACGCAGTATTTT.

The CDR3 bases are TGTGCCAGCAGCTCCACCACGGGACTAGCGGGACCCGCAGATACGCAGTATTTT. It specifies CASSSTTGLAGPADTQYF. The chain couples TRBV6-1 to TRBJ2-3; TRBD2 matches 13 bases. Germline loops: CDR1 MNHNS, CDR2 SASEGT. The CDR3 has 18 residues. V trimming: 6 bases; J trimming: 4 bases; junction bases outside the gene matches: 13.

There are a few counts of this clonotype. J is TRBJ2-3 and V is TRBV2, with 9 bases aligning to TRBD1. This CDR3 has 15 residues. The germline gives CDR1 SNHLY, CDR2 FYNNEI. V shed 6 bases and J 1 base; nucleotides not matched to a gene: 5. DNA for the CDR3: TGTGCCAGCAGGCCTAGGACAGGGGGCACAGATACGCAGTATTTT. Translation: CASRPRTGGTDTQYF.

The rearrangement links TRBV7-9 to TRBJ2-3; tentatively, D is TRBD2 (5 bases). CDR1 is SEHNR, CDR2 FQNEAQ, per germline (reference sequence). This CDR3 comprises 13 residues. Between the trimmed V and J ends, which lost 7 bases and 4 bases, there was a span of 12 bases. CDR3: CASNAAVADTQYF. CDR3 in DNA: TGTGCCAGCAACGCAGCGGTAGCAGATACGCAGTATTTT.

This clonotype was counted between two and nine times. V usage is TRBV28 and J usage is TRBJ1-2, with a weak D call TRBD1 (5 bases). Germline lookup yields CDR1 MDHEN and CDR2 SYDVKM. The CDR3 has 12 amino acids. The germline V and J ends were trimmed by 6 bases and 7 bases, with 12 bases remaining between them. The CDR3 sequence: CASSNVGGGYTF. CDR3 DNA: TGTGCCAGCAGCAACGTGGGGGGTGGCTACACCTTC.